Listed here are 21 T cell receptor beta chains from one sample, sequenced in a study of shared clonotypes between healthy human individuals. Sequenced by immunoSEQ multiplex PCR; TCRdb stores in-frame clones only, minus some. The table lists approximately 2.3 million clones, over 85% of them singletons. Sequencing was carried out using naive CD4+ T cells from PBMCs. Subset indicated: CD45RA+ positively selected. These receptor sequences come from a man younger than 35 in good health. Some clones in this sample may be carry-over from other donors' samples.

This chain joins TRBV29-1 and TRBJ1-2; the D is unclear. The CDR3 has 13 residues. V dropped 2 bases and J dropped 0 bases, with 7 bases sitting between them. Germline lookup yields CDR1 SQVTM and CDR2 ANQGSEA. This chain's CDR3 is CSVEIRANYGYTF. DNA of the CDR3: TGCAGCGTTGAAATCCGAGCTAACTATGGCTACACCTTC.

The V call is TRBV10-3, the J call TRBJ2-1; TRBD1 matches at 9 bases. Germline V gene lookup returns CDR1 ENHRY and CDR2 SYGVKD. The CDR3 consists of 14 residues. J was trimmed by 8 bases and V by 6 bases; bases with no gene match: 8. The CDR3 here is CAIRSGQGADEQFF. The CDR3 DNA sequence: TGTGCCATCAGATCGGGACAGGGAGCCGATGAGCAGTTCTTC.

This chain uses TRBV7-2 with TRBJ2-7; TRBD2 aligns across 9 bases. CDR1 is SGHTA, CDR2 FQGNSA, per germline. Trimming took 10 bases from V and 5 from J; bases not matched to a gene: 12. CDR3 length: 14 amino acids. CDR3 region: CATSLAGGPNEQYF. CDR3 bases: TGTGCCACCTCCCTGGCGGGAGGGCCCAACGAGCAGTACTTC.

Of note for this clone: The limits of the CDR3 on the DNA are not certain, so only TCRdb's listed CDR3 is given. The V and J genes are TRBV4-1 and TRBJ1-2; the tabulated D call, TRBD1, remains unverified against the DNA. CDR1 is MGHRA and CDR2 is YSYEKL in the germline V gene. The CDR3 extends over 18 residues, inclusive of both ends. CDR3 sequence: CASSQDSGQGRRSYGYTF.

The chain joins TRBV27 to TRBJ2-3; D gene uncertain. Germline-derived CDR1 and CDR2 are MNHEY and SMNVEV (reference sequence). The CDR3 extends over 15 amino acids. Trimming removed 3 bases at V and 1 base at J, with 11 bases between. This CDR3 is CASSLFRVGTDTQYF. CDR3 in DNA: TGTGCCAGCAGTTTGTTTAGAGTGGGCACAGATACGCAGTATTTT.

The CDR3 loop reads CASSLRTGESSEQYF. In DNA, the CDR3 is TGTGCCAGCAGCTTGAGGACAGGGGAGTCTAGCGAGCAGTACTTC. The V gene is TRBV5-4, the J gene TRBJ2-7; TRBD1 aligns across 9 bases. V trimming: 1 base; J trimming: 6 bases; junction bases outside the gene matches: 8. The CDR3 runs to 15 residues. Germline CDR1 SGHNT, CDR2 YYREEE (reference sequence).

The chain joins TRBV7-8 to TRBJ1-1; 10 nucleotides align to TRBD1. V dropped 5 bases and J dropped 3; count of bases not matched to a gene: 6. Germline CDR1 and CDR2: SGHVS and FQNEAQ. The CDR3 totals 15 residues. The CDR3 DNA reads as TGTGCCAGCAGCCCCCGACAGGGGGCCTACACTGAAGCTTTCTTT. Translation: CASSPRQGAYTEAFF.

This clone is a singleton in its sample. The CDR3 DNA sequence: TGTGCCAGCAGTTTGCCCGTCGGGAGGGCCTACGAGCAGTACTTC. The encoded protein is CASSLPVGRAYEQYF. The chain carries TRBV28 and TRBJ2-7; TRBD2 aligns across 8 bases. J was trimmed by 2 bases and V by 3 bases; bases with no gene match: 6. Germline V CDR1 and CDR2: MDHEN, SYDVKM. The CDR3 spans 15 residues. Full variable domain (missing parts from reference TRBV28 and TRBJ2-7): DVKVTQSSRYLVKRTGEKVFLECVQDMDHENMFWYRQDPGLGLRLIYFSYDVKMKEKGDIPEGYSVSREKKERFSLILESASTNQTSMYLCASSLPVGRAYEQYFGPGTRLTVT.

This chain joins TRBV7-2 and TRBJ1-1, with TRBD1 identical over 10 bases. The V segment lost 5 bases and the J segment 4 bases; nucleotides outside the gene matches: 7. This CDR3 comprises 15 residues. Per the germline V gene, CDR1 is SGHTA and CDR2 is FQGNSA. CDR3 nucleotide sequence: TGTGCCAGCAGCCCCCGGGACAGGGGAGGCACTGAAGCTTTCTTT. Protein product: CASSPRDRGGTEAFF. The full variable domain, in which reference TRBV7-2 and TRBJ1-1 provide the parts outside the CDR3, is GAGVSQSPSNKVTEKGKDVELRCDPISGHTALYWYRQSLGQGLEFLIYFQGNSAPDKSGLPSDRFSAERTGGSVSTLTIQRTQQEDSAVYLCASSPRDRGGTEAFFGQGTRLTVV.

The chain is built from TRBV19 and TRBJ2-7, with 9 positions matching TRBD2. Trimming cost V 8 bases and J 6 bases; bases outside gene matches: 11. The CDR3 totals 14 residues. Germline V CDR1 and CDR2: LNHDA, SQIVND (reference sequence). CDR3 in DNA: TGTGCCAGTGGGGCTCATAGCGGGAGCTCCGAGCAGTACTTC. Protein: CASGAHSGSSEQYF.

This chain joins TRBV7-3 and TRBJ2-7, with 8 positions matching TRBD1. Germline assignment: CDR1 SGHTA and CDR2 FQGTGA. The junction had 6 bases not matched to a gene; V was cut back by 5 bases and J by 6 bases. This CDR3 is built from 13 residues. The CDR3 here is CASSADRGGEQYF. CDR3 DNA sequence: TGTGCCAGCAGCGCCGACAGGGGTGGCGAGCAGTACTTC.

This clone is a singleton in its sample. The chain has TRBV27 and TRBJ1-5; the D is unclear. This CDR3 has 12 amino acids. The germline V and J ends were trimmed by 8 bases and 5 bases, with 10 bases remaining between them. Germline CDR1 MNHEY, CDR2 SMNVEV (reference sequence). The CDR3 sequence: CASGYTHQPQHF. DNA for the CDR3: TGTGCCAGCGGATACACTCATCAGCCCCAGCATTTT.

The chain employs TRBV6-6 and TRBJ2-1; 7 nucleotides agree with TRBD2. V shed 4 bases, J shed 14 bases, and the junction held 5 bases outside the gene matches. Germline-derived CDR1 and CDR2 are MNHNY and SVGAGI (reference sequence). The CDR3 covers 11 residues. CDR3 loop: CASSSGLDEFF. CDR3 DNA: TGTGCCAGCAGTTCCGGACTAGACGAGTTCTTC.

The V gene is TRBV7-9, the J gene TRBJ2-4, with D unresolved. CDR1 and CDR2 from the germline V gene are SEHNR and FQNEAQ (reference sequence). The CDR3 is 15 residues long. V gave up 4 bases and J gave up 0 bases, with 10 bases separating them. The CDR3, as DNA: TGTGCCAGCAGCTCCCCCGAGGTAGCCAAAAACATTCAGTACTTC. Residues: CASSSPEVAKNIQYF.

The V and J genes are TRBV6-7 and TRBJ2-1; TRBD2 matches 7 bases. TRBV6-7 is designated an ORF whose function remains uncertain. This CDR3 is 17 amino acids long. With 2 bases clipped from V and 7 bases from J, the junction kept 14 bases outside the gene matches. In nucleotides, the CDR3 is TGTGCCAGCAGTTACATCCGGCAGCGGGAAAGTGTGAATGAGCAGTTCTTC. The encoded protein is CASSYIRQRESVNEQFF.

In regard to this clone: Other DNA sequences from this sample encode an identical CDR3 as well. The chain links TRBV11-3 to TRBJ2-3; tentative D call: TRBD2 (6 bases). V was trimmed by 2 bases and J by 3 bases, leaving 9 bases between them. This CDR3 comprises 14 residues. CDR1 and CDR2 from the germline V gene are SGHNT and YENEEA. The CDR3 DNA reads TGTGCCAGCAGCTTACGTGGGGGGACAGATACGCAGTATTTT. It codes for CASSLRGGTDTQYF.

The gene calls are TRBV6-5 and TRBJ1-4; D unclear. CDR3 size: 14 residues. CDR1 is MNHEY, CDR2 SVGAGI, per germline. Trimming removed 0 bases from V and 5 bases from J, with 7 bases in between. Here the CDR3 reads CASSYSKLNEKLFF. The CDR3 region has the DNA TGTGCCAGCAGTTACTCGAAACTAAATGAAAAACTGTTTTTT.

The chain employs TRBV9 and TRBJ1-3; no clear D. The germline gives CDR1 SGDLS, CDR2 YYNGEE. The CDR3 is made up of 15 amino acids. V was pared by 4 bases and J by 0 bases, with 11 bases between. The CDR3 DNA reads TGTGCCAGCAGCTCTCGACCGAGCTCTGGAAACACCATATATTTT. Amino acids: CASSSRPSSGNTIYF.

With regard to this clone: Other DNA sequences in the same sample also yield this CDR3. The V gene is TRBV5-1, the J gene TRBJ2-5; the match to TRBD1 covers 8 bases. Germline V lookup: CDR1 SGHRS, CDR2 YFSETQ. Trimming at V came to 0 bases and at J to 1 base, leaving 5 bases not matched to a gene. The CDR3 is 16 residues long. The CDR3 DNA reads TGCGCCAGCAGCTTGGCCGGACAGGGTGGCCAAGAGACCCAGTACTTC. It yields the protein CASSLAGQGGQETQYF.

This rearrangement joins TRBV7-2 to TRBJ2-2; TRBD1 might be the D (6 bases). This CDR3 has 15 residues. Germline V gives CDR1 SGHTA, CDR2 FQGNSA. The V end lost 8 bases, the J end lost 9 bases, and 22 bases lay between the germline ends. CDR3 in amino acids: CASASGQGRYRELFF. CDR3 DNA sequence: TGTGCCAGCGCCTCCGGGCAGGGGCGTTATCGGGAGCTGTTTTTT.

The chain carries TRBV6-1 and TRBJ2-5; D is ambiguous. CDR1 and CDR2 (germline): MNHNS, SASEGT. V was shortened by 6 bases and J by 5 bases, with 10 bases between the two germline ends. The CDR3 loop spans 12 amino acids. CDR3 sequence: CASRARLETQYF. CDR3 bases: TGTGCCAGCAGAGCCCGTTTGGAGACCCAGTACTTC.